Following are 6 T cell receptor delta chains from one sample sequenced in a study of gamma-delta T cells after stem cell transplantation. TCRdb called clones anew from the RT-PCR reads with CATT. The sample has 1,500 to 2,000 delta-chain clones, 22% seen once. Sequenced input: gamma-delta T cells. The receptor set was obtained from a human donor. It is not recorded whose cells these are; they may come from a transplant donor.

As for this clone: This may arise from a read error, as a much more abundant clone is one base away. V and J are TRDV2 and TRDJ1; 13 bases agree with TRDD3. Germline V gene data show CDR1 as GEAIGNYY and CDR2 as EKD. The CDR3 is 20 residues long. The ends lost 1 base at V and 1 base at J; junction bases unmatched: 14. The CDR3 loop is CACDTTGLGDTRGGTDKLIF. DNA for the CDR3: TGTGCCTGTGACACAACCGGACTGGGGGATACGAGGGGAGGCACCGATAAACTCATCTTT.

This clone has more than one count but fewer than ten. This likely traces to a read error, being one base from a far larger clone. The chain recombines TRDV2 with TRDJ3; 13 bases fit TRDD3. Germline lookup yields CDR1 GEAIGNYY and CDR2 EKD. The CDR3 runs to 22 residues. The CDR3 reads CACDAPTGGYGKSSWDTRQTFF. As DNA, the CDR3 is TGTGCCTGTGACGCTCCTACTGGGGGATACGGGAAGAGCTCCTGGGACACCCGACAGACGTTTTTC.

Here the CDR3 DNA reads TGTGCCTGTGACACCGTACTGGGGGATACTTTGCGGATAACCGATAAACTCATCTTT. Translation: CACDTVLGDTLRITDKLIF. The chain carries TRDV2 and TRDJ1; 12 nucleotides line up with TRDD3. The CDR3 extends over 19 amino acids. Per germline, CDR1 GEAIGNYY and CDR2 EKD. J lost 2 bases, V lost 0 bases, and 12 bases had no gene match.

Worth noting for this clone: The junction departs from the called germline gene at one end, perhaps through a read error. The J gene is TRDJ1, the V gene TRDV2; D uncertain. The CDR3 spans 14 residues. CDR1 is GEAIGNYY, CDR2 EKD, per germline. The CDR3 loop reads CACDTLVHTDKPIF. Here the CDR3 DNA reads TGTGCCTGTGACACGTTGGTACACACCGATAAACCCATCTTT.

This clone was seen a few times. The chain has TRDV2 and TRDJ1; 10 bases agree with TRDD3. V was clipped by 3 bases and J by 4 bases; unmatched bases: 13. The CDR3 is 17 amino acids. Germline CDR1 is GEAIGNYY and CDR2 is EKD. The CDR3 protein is CACDAIGGGYAVDKLIF. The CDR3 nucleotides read TGTGCCTGTGACGCGATTGGGGGGGGATACGCGGTCGATAAACTCATCTTT.

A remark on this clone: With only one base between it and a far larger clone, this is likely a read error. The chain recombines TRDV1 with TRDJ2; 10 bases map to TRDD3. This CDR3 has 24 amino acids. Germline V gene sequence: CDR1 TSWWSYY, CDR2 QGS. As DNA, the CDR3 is TGTGCTCCTGGGGGAACCCTTTACAGCAGTTCCCTCTACTGGGGGATGGGGTTGACAGCACAACTCTTCTTT. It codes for CAPGGTLYSSSLYWGMGLTAQLFF.